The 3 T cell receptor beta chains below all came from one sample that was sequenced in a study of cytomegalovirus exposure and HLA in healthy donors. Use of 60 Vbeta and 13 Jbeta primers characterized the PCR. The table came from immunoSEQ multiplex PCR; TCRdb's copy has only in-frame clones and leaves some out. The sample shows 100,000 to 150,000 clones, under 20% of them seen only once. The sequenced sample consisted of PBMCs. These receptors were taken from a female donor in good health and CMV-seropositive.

The DNA of the CDR3 is TGTGCCAGCAGCTTAGATCGTATCGGGACAGGGACGTCCGAGCAGTACTTC. Its protein product is CASSLDRIGTGTSEQYF. The gene calls are TRBV7-2 and TRBJ2-7; 9 bases line up with TRBD1. Germline V gene sequence: CDR1 SGHTA, CDR2 FQGNSA. This CDR3 is 17 amino acids long. V lost 1 base to trimming and J lost 6 bases; unmatched junction nucleotides: 13.

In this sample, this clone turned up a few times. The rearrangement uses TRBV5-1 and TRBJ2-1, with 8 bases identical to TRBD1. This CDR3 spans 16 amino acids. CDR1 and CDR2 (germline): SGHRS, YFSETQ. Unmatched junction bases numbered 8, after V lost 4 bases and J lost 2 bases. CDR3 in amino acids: CASSPTRGPAYNEQFF. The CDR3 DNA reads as TGCGCCAGCAGCCCCACCAGGGGGCCTGCCTACAATGAGCAGTTCTTC. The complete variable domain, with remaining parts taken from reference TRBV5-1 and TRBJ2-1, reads KAGVTQTPRYLIKTRGQQVTLSCSPISGHRSVSWYQQTPGQGLQFLFEYFSETQRNKGNFPGRFSGRQFSNSRSEMNVSTLELGDSALYLCASSPTRGPAYNEQFFGPGTRLTVL.

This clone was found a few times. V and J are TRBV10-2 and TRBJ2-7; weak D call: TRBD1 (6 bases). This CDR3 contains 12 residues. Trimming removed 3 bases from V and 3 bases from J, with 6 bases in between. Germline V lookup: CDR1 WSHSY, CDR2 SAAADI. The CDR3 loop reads CASSEGGYEQYF. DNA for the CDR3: TGCGCCAGCAGTGAAGGGGGCTACGAGCAGTACTTC.